This T cell receptor (beta chain) appears in the sequencing data of a study of blood T cells in healthy people across ages. In the study overall: Template switching retrieved approximately one barcoded beta molecule for each two T cells.

Regarding the study as a whole: Because sorting was not performed, PBMCs prevented conclusive naive versus antigen-experienced comparison.

For this clonotype: The target antigen is unknown.

Every donor contributed about 10 milliliters of peripheral blood by blood draw. The V gene lost 4 bases and the J gene lost 0 bases, with 7 bases spanning the gap. Germline V lookup: CDR1 LGHNA, CDR2 YSLEER. CDR3 length: 14 residues. Through a sample-barcoded 5' primer and a J-beta primer mix, a second PCR was run for about 7 to 12 cycles. A 12-random-nucleotide template-switch adaptor tagged each cDNA molecule. Via MiXCR, TCRdb re-called the 5' RACE reads, giving one row per CDR3 protein. The profile covers 500,000 to 600,000 distinct CDR3 sequences, with 27% appearing a single time and roughly 18% taken by the ten largest.

This receptor was taken from a woman in her 70s in good health. This chain joins TRBV4-3 and TRBJ2-4; D gene ambiguous. Material for sequencing was blood. Here the CDR3 DNA reads TGCGCCAGCAGCCCAAGTCTAGCCAAAAACATTCAGTACTTC. Translated: CASSPSLAKNIQYF.